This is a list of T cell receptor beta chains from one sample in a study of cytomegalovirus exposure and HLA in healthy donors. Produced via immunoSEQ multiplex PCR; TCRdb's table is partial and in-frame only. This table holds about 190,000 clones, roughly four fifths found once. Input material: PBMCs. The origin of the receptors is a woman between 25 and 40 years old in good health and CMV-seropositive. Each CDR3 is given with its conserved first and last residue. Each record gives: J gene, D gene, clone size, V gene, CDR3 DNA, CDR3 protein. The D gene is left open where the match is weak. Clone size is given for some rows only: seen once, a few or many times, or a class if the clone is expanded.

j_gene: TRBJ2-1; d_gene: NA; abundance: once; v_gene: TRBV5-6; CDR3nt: TGTGCCAGCAGCACCTCCAGACAGCCCTACAATGAGCAGTTCTTC; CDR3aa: CASSTSRQPYNEQFF
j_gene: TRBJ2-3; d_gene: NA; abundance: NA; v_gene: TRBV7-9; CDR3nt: TGTGCCAGCAGCTTAGCTCTAGCCTTGGGTACAGATACGCAGTATTTT; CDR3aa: CASSLALALGTDTQYF
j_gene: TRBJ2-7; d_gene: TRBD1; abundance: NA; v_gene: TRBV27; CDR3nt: TGTGCCAGCAGGGTCGTCCGGGACAGGGGCGAGCAGTACTTC; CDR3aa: CASRVVRDRGEQYF
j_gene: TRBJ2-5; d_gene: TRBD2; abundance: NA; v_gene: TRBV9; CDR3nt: TGTGCCAGCAGCACCGCGGGAGCCCAAGAGACCCAGTACTTC; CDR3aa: CASSTAGAQETQYF
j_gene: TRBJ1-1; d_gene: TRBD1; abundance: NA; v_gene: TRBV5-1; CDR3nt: TGCGCCAGCAGCGCCACAGGGGGGAACACTGAAGCTTTCTTT; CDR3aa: CASSATGGNTEAFF
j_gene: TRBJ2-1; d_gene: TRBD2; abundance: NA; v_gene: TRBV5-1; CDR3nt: TGCGCCAGCAGCTTGACGACTAGCGGGGATCCGTGGAATGAGCAGTTCTTC; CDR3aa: CASSLTTSGDPWNEQFF
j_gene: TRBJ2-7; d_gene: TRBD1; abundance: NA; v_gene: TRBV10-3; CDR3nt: TGTGCCATCAGTGAGATCGGGACAGGTCGAAGGACCTACGAGCAGCACTTC; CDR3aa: CAISEIGTGRRTYEQHF
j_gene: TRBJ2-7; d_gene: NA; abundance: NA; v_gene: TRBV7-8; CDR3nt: TGTGCCAGCAGCTTAGGGGCGACAGGAACCTACGAGCAGTACTTC; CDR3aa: CASSLGATGTYEQYF
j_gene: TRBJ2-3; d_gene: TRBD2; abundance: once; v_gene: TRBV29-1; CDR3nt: TGCAGCGTTGAAGGGACTAGCGGGGGCATAGATACGCAGTATTTT; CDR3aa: CSVEGTSGGIDTQYF
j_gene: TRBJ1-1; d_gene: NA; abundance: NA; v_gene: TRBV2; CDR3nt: TGTGCCAGCAGTGAATATTCCGGGATAAATGGGGCTTTCTTT; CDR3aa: CASSEYSGINGAFF
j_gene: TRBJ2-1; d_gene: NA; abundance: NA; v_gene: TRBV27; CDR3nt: TGTGCCAGCAGTCCAGGGCCCAACGGCTATGAGCAGTTCTTC; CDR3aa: CASSPGPNGYEQFF
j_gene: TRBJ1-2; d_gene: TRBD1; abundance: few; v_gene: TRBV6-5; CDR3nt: TGTGCCAGCAGTTACGACAGGGGGCTGGACTACACCTTC; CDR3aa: CASSYDRGLDYTF
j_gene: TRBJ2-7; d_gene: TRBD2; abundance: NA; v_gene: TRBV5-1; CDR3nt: TGCGCCAGCAGCCCCGGGACTAGCGGGACCTCCGTTTCCTACGAGCAGTACTTC; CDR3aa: CASSPGTSGTSVSYEQYF
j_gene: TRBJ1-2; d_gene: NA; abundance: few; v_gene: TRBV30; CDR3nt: TGTGCCTGGGCCCAGGGGTATGGCTACACCTTC; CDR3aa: CAWAQGYGYTF
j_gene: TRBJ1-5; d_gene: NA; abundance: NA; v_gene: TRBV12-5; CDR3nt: TGTGCTAGTGGGCCCACAGGTGGCCTTTCTAATCAGCCCCAGCATTTT; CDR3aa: CASGPTGGLSNQPQHF
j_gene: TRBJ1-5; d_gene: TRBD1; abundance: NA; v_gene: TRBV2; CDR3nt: TGTGCCAGCAGGGGGACAGGGGTAAATCAGCCCCAGCATTTT; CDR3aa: CASRGTGVNQPQHF
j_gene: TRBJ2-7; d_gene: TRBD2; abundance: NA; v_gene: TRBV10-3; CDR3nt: TGTGCCGCAGGGCCCCCGGGACTAGCCTACGAGCAGTACTTC; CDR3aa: CAAGPPGLAYEQYF
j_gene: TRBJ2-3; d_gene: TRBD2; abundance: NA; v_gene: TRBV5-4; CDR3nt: TGTGCCAGCAGCCCCAGACTAGCGGGAGGGCCGACAGATACGCAGTATTTT; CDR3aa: CASSPRLAGGPTDTQYF
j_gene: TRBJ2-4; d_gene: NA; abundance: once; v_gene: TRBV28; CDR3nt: TGTGCCAGCAGCCCTGTCTTGGGGGCAGGGGCCAAAAACATTCAGTACTTC; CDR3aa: CASSPVLGAGAKNIQYF
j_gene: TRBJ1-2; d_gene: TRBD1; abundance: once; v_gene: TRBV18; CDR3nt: TGTGCCAGCTCACCGCGGACCGGGACAGGGGGCAAGGGCTACACCTTC; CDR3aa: CASSPRTGTGGKGYTF
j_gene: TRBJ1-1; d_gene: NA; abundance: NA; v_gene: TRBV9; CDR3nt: TGTGCCAGCAGCGTAGCGGGACAACAAGGGACTGAAGCTTTCTTT; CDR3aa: CASSVAGQQGTEAFF
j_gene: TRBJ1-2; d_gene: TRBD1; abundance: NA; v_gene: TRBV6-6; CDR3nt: TGTGCCAGCAGCCCGGGACAGTCGTATGGCTACACCTTC; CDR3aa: CASSPGQSYGYTF
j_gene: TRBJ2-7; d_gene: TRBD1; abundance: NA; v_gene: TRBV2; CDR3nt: TGTGCCAGCCGAACAGGGGGAAGCTACGAGCAGTACTTC; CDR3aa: CASRTGGSYEQYF
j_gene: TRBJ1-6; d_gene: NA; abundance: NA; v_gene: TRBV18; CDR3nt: TGTGCCAGCTCACCTTTGGACAATAATTCGCCCCTCCACTTT; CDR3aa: CASSPLDNNSPLHF
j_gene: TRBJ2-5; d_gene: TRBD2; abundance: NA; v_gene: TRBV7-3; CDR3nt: TGTGCCAGCAGCTTGGGGACTAGCGGGGGGGCAGGAGAGACCCAGTACTTC; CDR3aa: CASSLGTSGGAGETQYF
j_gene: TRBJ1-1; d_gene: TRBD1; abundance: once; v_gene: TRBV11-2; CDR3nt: TGTGCCAGCAGCAAATCCCTAGGACAGGGTTATTCGGGGAACACTGAAGCTTTCTTT; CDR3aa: CASSKSLGQGYSGNTEAFF
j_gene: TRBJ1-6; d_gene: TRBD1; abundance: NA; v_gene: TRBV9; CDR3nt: TGTGCCAGCAGCGTAGGGACAGGGAGAACACCCCTCCACTTT; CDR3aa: CASSVGTGRTPLHF
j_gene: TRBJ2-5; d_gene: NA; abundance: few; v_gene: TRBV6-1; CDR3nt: TGTGCCAGCAGTGATTGGCAGGGTTCAGAGACCCAGTACTTC; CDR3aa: CASSDWQGSETQYF
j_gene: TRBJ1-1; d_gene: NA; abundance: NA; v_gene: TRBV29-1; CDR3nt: TGCAGCGTTGAGCACAATTCGAACACTGAAGCTTTCTTT; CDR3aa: CSVEHNSNTEAFF
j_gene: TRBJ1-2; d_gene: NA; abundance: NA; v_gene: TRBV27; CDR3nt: TGTGCCAGCAGTTTCGGCGGTAACTATGGCTACACCTTC; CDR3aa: CASSFGGNYGYTF
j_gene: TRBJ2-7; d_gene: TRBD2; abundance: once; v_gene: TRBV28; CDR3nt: TGTGCCAGCGGACTAGCGGGGGGGGGAAAGTACTTC; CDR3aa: CASGLAGGGKYF
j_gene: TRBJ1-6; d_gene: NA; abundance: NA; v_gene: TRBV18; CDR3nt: TGTGCCAGCTCACCACCGGGAACAGGGCAATGGTCCCTCCACTTT; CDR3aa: CASSPPGTGQWSLHF
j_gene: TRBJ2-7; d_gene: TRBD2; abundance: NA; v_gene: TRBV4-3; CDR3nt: TGCGCCAGCAGCCCGACTAGCGGGAGGCCCAACGAGCAGTACTTC; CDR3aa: CASSPTSGRPNEQYF
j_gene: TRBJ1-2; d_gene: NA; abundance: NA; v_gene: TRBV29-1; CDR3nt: TGCAGCGTTGACAGGGATGGCTACACCTTC; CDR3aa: CSVDRDGYTF
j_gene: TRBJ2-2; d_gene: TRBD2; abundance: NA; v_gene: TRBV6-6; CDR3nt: TGTGCCAGCAGTTACTCGAGGGGAGGGTGGACCGGGGAGCTGTTTTTT; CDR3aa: CASSYSRGGWTGELFF
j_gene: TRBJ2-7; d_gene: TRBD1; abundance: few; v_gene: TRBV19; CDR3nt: TGTGCCAGTAGTCCCAACAGGGGGGACTACGAGCAGTACTTC; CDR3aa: CASSPNRGDYEQYF
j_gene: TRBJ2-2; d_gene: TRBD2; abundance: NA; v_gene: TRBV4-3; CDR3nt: TGCGCCAGCAGCCGCGACCGCCTGACTAGCGGGACGCACACCGGGGAGCTGTTTTTT; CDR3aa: CASSRDRLTSGTHTGELFF